One sample yielded the 10 T cell receptor beta chains listed below, sequenced in a study of PD-1 blockade in classical Hodgkin lymphoma. Clones were sequenced by immunoSEQ multiplex PCR, and TCRdb holds only the in-frame ones, with some missing. The sample records over 15,000 clones, approximately 86% being singletons. The time point here: newly diagnosed, previously untreated cHL patient sample. Material for sequencing was peripheral blood mononuclear cells (PBMCs). The receptors come from a human donor with classical Hodgkin lymphoma.

The chain carries TRBV11-2 and TRBJ2-5, with TRBD2 matching over 8 bases. Germline V CDR1 and CDR2: SGHAT, FQNNGV. The CDR3 sequence is 17 residues long. After removal of 1 base from V and 4 bases from J, the junction contained 11 bases not matched to a gene. CDR3 residues: CASSLGDGTRHGETQYF. The CDR3 region has the DNA TGTGCCAGCAGCTTAGGCGACGGGACTAGACACGGAGAGACCCAGTACTTC.

This chain connects TRBV2 to TRBJ2-7; TRBD1 is a possible D gene (6 bases). V lost 6 bases and J lost 8, with 17 bases in between. This CDR3 has 13 residues. Germline V gene data show CDR1 as SNHLY and CDR2 as FYNNEI. CDR3 nucleotide sequence: TGTGCCAGCAGCGAAACCGGGACATTACAGCAGTACTTC. This gives the protein CASSETGTLQQYF. Drawing the rest from reference TRBV2 and TRBJ2-7, the complete variable domain is EPEVTQTPSHQVTQMGQEVILRCVPISNHLYFYWYRQILGQKVEFLVSFYNNEISEKSEIFDDQFSVERPDGSNFTLKIRSTKLEDSAMYFCASSETGTLQQYFGPGTRLTVT.

This clone has just one count. The chain has TRBV4-3 and TRBJ1-4; D remains unclear. This CDR3 contains 15 residues. Germline CDR1 and CDR2: LGHNA and YSLEER. V was shortened by 4 bases and J by 3 bases, with 12 bases between the two germline ends. CDR3 coding DNA: TGCGCCAGCAGCCCTCACGGTGGCTCTAATGAAAAACTGTTTTTT. This sequence encodes CASSPHGGSNEKLFF.

This rearrangement joins TRBV11-2 to TRBJ2-6; 9 bases are a match to TRBD1. Unmatched junction bases numbered 10, after V lost 7 bases and J lost 0 bases. CDR1 and CDR2 from the germline V gene are SGHAT and FQNNGV. The CDR3 runs to 18 residues. CDR3 coding DNA: TGTGCCAGCAACGGGGAAGGGACAGGGTTCTCTGGGGCCAACGTCCTGACTTTC. It is translated as CASNGEGTGFSGANVLTF.

This clone was observed a handful of times. The rearrangement uses TRBV21-1 and TRBJ2-4; TRBD2 is the table's D call, not checked against the DNA. TRBV21-1 is a recognized pseudogene. The CDR3 loop spans 20 amino acids. The CDR3 here is CASSKNQGLAGEGAKNIQYF. CDR3 in DNA: TGTGCCAGCAGCAAAAACCAGGGACTAGCGGGAGAGGGGGCCAAAAACATTCAGTACTTC.

This clone was seen only once. V is TRBV6-5 and J is TRBJ2-3, with unresolved D. The CDR3 has 14 amino acids. V lost 6 bases and J 5 bases, leaving 15 bases between the germline ends. CDR1 and CDR2 from the germline V gene are MNHEY and SVGAGI. Here the CDR3 DNA reads TGTGCCAGCAGCCGCCAAGATGGCAGAGATACGCAGTATTTT. This gives the protein CASSRQDGRDTQYF.

The chain is built from TRBV7-3 and TRBJ2-3; TRBD2 aligns across 9 bases. The germline V gene encodes CDR1 SGHTA and CDR2 FQGTGA. V shed 0 bases and J 4 bases; nucleotides not matched to a gene: 2. This CDR3 has 15 residues. As DNA, the CDR3 is TGTGCCAGCAGCTTAACGCAGCGGGAGGCAGATACGCAGTATTTT. This gives the protein CASSLTQREADTQYF.

This clone was counted a few times. This chain links TRBV11-2 with TRBJ2-5; tentatively, D is TRBD2 (5 bases). The V gene lost 6 bases and the J gene lost 2 bases, with 22 bases spanning the gap. The germline gives CDR1 SGHAT, CDR2 FQNNGV. This CDR3 region has 17 residues. The CDR3 region is CASSRLGSAVLQETQYF. CDR3 sequence (DNA): TGTGCCAGCAGTCGACTGGGTAGCGCAGTTTTACAAGAGACCCAGTACTTC.

V is TRBV28 and J is TRBJ1-1; D may be TRBD1 (6 bases). The CDR3 loop spans 15 amino acids. Trimming pared 5 bases from V and 2 bases from J, leaving 15 bases between. In germline, CDR1 is MDHEN, CDR2 SYDVKM. The CDR3 DNA reads TGTGCCAGCAGTCTAATGGACAGTTTAAACACTGAAGCTTTCTTT. Protein: CASSLMDSLNTEAFF.

V and J are TRBV7-3 and TRBJ2-1; D ambiguous. The CDR3 is made up of 16 amino acids. Germline V gene data show CDR1 as SGHTA and CDR2 as FQGTGA. Trimming took off 4 bases at V and 0 bases at J, with 13 bases between the two ends. The CDR3 protein is CASSSHRLTSYNEQFF. CDR3 DNA: TGTGCCAGCAGCTCCCATCGGCTAACCTCCTACAATGAGCAGTTCTTC. Combining the CDR3 with reference TRBV7-3 and TRBJ2-1 gives the whole variable domain GAGVSQTPSNKVTEKGKYVELRCDPISGHTALYWYRQSLGQGPEFLIYFQGTGAADDSGLPNDRFFAVRPEGSVSTLKIQRTERGDSAVYLCASSSHRLTSYNEQFFGPGTRLTVL.